These T cell receptor beta chains were read from a single sample in a study of response to subunit inactivated influenza vaccine. A single record per CDR3 protein comes from TCRdb applying MiXCR to the RT-PCR reads. The repertoire has hundreds of thousands of distinct CDR3 sequences, less than 20% of them found once; the top ten carry roughly a tenth. Material: PBMCs from blood, obtained around 5 days after vaccination. The receptor set was obtained from a man aged 50 to 60 who received an inactivated influenza vaccine. Each CDR3 is given with its conserved first and last residue. The order of the fields is J gene, V gene, clone size, D gene, CDR3 protein, CDR3 DNA. D genes are given only for firm matches. Size is stated for part of the rows, as once, few or many counts, or as a class when the clone is expanded.

J gene: TRBJ1-5; V gene: TRBV15; clone size: -; D gene: -; CDR3 protein: CATSRAQGNQPQHF; CDR3 DNA: TGTGCCACCAGCAGAGCACAGGGTAATCAGCCCCAGCATTTT
J gene: TRBJ2-4; V gene: TRBV4-2; clone size: -; D gene: -; CDR3 protein: CASSPPDSLQNIQYF; CDR3 DNA: TGTGCCAGCAGCCCCCCGGACAGTCTACAAAACATTCAGTACTTC
J gene: TRBJ2-3; V gene: TRBV18; clone size: -; D gene: -; CDR3 protein: CASSPNRDLSTDTQYF; CDR3 DNA: TGTGCCAGCTCACCGAACCGGGACCTTAGCACAGATACGCAGTATTTT
J gene: TRBJ2-1; V gene: TRBV5-1; clone size: -; D gene: -; CDR3 protein: CASSLLGINEQFF; CDR3 DNA: TGCGCCAGCAGCTTGCTAGGGATCAATGAGCAGTTCTTC
J gene: TRBJ2-1; V gene: TRBV7-3; clone size: few; D gene: TRBD1; CDR3 protein: CASSITGTGGNEQFF; CDR3 DNA: TGTGCCAGCAGCATTACCGGGACAGGGGGGAATGAGCAGTTCTTC
J gene: TRBJ2-7; V gene: TRBV7-2; clone size: -; D gene: TRBD2; CDR3 protein: CASSLVASGRVYEQYF; CDR3 DNA: TGTGCCAGCAGCTTAGTGGCTAGCGGGAGGGTCTACGAGCAGTACTTC
J gene: TRBJ1-5; V gene: TRBV20-1; clone size: few; D gene: -; CDR3 protein: CSARDSDSYQPQHF; CDR3 DNA: TGCAGTGCTAGAGATAGCGACAGTTATCAGCCCCAGCATTTT
J gene: TRBJ2-7; V gene: TRBV2; clone size: -; D gene: -; CDR3 protein: CASSLEPLLGEQYF; CDR3 DNA: TGTGCCAGCTCCCTTGAGCCACTCCTCGGCGAGCAGTACTTC
J gene: TRBJ2-1; V gene: TRBV20-1; clone size: few; D gene: -; CDR3 protein: CSASGFTAYDNEQFF; CDR3 DNA: TGCAGTGCTAGCGGATTTACAGCGTACGACAATGAGCAGTTCTTC
J gene: TRBJ2-7; V gene: TRBV5-1; clone size: many; D gene: TRBD1; CDR3 protein: CASSSGTGVYEQYF; CDR3 DNA: TGTGCCAGCAGCTCCGGGACAGGGGTTTACGAGCAGTACTTC
J gene: TRBJ2-5; V gene: TRBV6-2/TRBV6-3; clone size: -; D gene: -; CDR3 protein: CASSHQKTWETQYF; CDR3 DNA: TGTGCCAGCAGCCACCAGAAGACCTGGGAGACCCAGTACTTC
J gene: TRBJ2-1; V gene: TRBV20-1; clone size: few; D gene: -; CDR3 protein: CSARTNYNEQFF; CDR3 DNA: TGCAGTGCCCGGACTAACTACAATGAGCAGTTCTTC
J gene: TRBJ2-5; V gene: TRBV12-3/TRBV12-4; clone size: -; D gene: -; CDR3 protein: CASSLFSQGGETQYF; CDR3 DNA: TGTGCCAGCAGTTTATTTTCACAGGGCGGCGAGACCCAGTACTTC
J gene: TRBJ1-4; V gene: TRBV20-1; clone size: -; D gene: -; CDR3 protein: CSARVRTVINEKLFF; CDR3 DNA: TGCAGTGCTAGGGTCCGGACGGTGATTAATGAAAAACTGTTTTTT
J gene: TRBJ2-5; V gene: TRBV24-1; clone size: -; D gene: -; CDR3 protein: CATSQTSSGETQYF; CDR3 DNA: TGTGCCACCAGTCAAACTAGCTCCGGAGAGACCCAGTACTTC
J gene: TRBJ2-7; V gene: TRBV9; clone size: once; D gene: TRBD1; CDR3 protein: CASSEGTEVYEQYF; CDR3 DNA: TGTGCCAGCAGCGAGGGGACAGAGGTCTACGAGCAGTACTTC
J gene: TRBJ2-3; V gene: TRBV11-2; clone size: -; D gene: TRBD2; CDR3 protein: CASSRRTSGDVPTDTQYF; CDR3 DNA: TGTGCCAGCAGCAGACGGACTAGCGGGGACGTTCCGACAGATACGCAGTATTTT
J gene: TRBJ2-5; V gene: TRBV28; clone size: many; D gene: TRBD1; CDR3 protein: CASSPLDRAETQYF; CDR3 DNA: TGTGCCAGCAGTCCTCTCGACAGGGCAGAGACCCAGTACTTC
J gene: TRBJ1-1; V gene: TRBV19; clone size: -; D gene: -; CDR3 protein: CASSPGPGGTEAFF; CDR3 DNA: TGTGCCAGTAGTCCAGGACCGGGAGGCACTGAAGCTTTCTTT
J gene: TRBJ2-3; V gene: TRBV20-1; clone size: -; D gene: TRBD1; CDR3 protein: CSARGGTGASDTQYF; CDR3 DNA: TGCAGTGCTAGAGGGGGGACAGGGGCATCAGATACGCAGTATTTT
J gene: TRBJ2-4; V gene: TRBV4-1; clone size: few; D gene: -; CDR3 protein: CASSQVRAFLAKNIQYF; CDR3 DNA: TGCGCCAGCAGCCAGGTCAGGGCTTTTCTAGCCAAAAACATTCAGTACTTC
J gene: TRBJ2-5; V gene: TRBV27; clone size: -; D gene: TRBD2; CDR3 protein: CASSPYRRGLAEQETQYF; CDR3 DNA: TGTGCCAGCAGTCCCTATCGCCGAGGACTAGCGGAACAAGAGACCCAGTACTTC
J gene: TRBJ1-1; V gene: TRBV7-9; clone size: few; D gene: TRBD1; CDR3 protein: CASDRTGEDTEAFF; CDR3 DNA: TGTGCCAGCGATCGGACAGGGGAAGACACTGAAGCTTTCTTT
J gene: TRBJ1-2; V gene: TRBV6-1; clone size: few; D gene: -; CDR3 protein: CASTPAATNYGYTF; CDR3 DNA: TGTGCCAGCACCCCGGCAGCGACTAACTATGGCTACACCTTC
J gene: TRBJ2-3; V gene: TRBV4-1; clone size: -; D gene: TRBD2; CDR3 protein: CASSQGLAELTDTQYF; CDR3 DNA: TGCGCCAGCAGCCAAGGGCTAGCGGAACTCACAGATACGCAGTATTTT
J gene: TRBJ2-3; V gene: TRBV20-1; clone size: -; D gene: -; CDR3 protein: CSASPRGEGLNTQYF; CDR3 DNA: TGCAGTGCCAGCCCTAGGGGGGAGGGCCTTAATACGCAGTATTTT
J gene: TRBJ1-1; V gene: TRBV28; clone size: -; D gene: -; CDR3 protein: CASSLYTGGSEAFF; CDR3 DNA: TGTGCCAGCAGTTTATATACAGGCGGGAGTGAAGCTTTCTTT
J gene: TRBJ1-2; V gene: TRBV10-3; clone size: few; D gene: -; CDR3 protein: CAISESVSSGYTF; CDR3 DNA: TGTGCCATCAGTGAGTCCGTATCGAGTGGCTACACCTTC
J gene: TRBJ2-7; V gene: TRBV5-1; clone size: -; D gene: -; CDR3 protein: CASSVRMGEQYF; CDR3 DNA: TGCGCCAGCAGCGTCAGGATGGGCGAGCAGTACTTC
J gene: TRBJ2-7; V gene: TRBV5-1; clone size: -; D gene: -; CDR3 protein: CASRAARVSYEQYF; CDR3 DNA: TGCGCCAGCAGAGCCGCCCGGGTGTCCTACGAGCAGTACTTC
J gene: TRBJ1-6; V gene: TRBV6-5; clone size: -; D gene: TRBD1; CDR3 protein: CASSSGQVLNSPLHF; CDR3 DNA: TGTGCCAGCAGTTCCGGACAGGTGCTTAATTCACCCCTCCACTTT
J gene: TRBJ1-5; V gene: TRBV20-1; clone size: many; D gene: TRBD1; CDR3 protein: CSAKQGLGNQPQHF; CDR3 DNA: TGCAGTGCGAAACAGGGGTTGGGCAATCAGCCCCAGCATTTT
J gene: TRBJ2-7; V gene: TRBV20-1; clone size: many; D gene: TRBD2; CDR3 protein: CSAKTSPVEQYF; CDR3 DNA: TGCAGTGCTAAGACTAGCCCTGTTGAGCAGTACTTC
J gene: TRBJ1-1; V gene: TRBV3-1; clone size: few; D gene: -; CDR3 protein: CASSSDRRNTEAFF; CDR3 DNA: TGTGCCAGCAGCTCCGACAGGAGGAACACTGAAGCTTTCTTT
J gene: TRBJ1-1; V gene: TRBV5-8; clone size: -; D gene: -; CDR3 protein: CASSLAYFGEAFF; CDR3 DNA: TGTGCCAGCAGCTTGGCCTATTTCGGTGAAGCTTTCTTT
J gene: TRBJ2-1; V gene: TRBV10-3; clone size: -; D gene: -; CDR3 protein: CAIRVGGTNNEQFF; CDR3 DNA: TGTGCCATCAGAGTTGGCGGGACCAACAATGAGCAGTTCTTC
J gene: TRBJ2-1; V gene: TRBV15; clone size: -; D gene: TRBD2; CDR3 protein: CATSRGTSGNSFEQFF; CDR3 DNA: TGTGCCACCAGCAGGGGGACTAGCGGGAATTCCTTTGAGCAGTTCTTC
J gene: TRBJ1-6; V gene: TRBV9; clone size: -; D gene: TRBD1; CDR3 protein: CASSGSGTGLSPLHF; CDR3 DNA: TGTGCCAGCAGCGGGTCCGGGACAGGTCTTTCACCCCTCCACTTT
J gene: TRBJ2-3; V gene: TRBV7-6; clone size: many; D gene: TRBD2; CDR3 protein: CASSFAGGGTDTQYF; CDR3 DNA: TGTGCCAGCAGCTTTGCGGGGGGGGGGACAGATACGCAGTATTTT
J gene: TRBJ2-1; V gene: TRBV7-8; clone size: few; D gene: -; CDR3 protein: CASSLAPDSYNEQFF; CDR3 DNA: TGTGCCAGCAGCTTAGCGCCTGACTCCTACAATGAGCAGTTCTTC
J gene: TRBJ2-7; V gene: TRBV15; clone size: -; D gene: -; CDR3 protein: CATSRDGSGEQYF; CDR3 DNA: TGTGCCACCAGCAGAGATGGTTCAGGGGAGCAGTACTTC
J gene: TRBJ2-3; V gene: TRBV6-1; clone size: -; D gene: -; CDR3 protein: CASSRGATSTDTQYF; CDR3 DNA: TGTGCCAGCAGCCGGGGGGCAACTAGCACAGATACGCAGTATTTT
J gene: TRBJ2-3; V gene: TRBV29-1; clone size: few; D gene: -; CDR3 protein: CSTTRESTDTQYF; CDR3 DNA: TGCAGCACGACAAGGGAGAGCACAGATACGCAGTATTTT
J gene: TRBJ2-1; V gene: TRBV6-1; clone size: few; D gene: TRBD2; CDR3 protein: CASSIVTSGNEQFF; CDR3 DNA: TGTGCCAGCAGTATTGTGACTAGCGGGAATGAGCAGTTCTTC
J gene: TRBJ2-3; V gene: TRBV20-1; clone size: -; D gene: TRBD1; CDR3 protein: CSADSQLQGQGTDTQYF; CDR3 DNA: TGCAGTGCTGATTCTCAACTCCAGGGACAGGGGACAGATACGCAGTATTTT
J gene: TRBJ2-7; V gene: TRBV7-2; clone size: -; D gene: TRBD2; CDR3 protein: CASSLGAGDSYEQYF; CDR3 DNA: TGTGCCAGCAGCTTAGGTGCGGGGGACTCCTACGAGCAGTACTTC
J gene: TRBJ2-7; V gene: TRBV18; clone size: -; D gene: -; CDR3 protein: CASSGETDEQYF; CDR3 DNA: TGTGCCAGCTCAGGGGAGACGGACGAGCAGTACTTC
J gene: TRBJ2-7; V gene: TRBV7-6; clone size: many; D gene: -; CDR3 protein: CASSLGSGYEQYF; CDR3 DNA: TGTGCCAGCAGCTTAGGCTCCGGGTACGAGCAGTACTTC
J gene: TRBJ2-2; V gene: TRBV7-6; clone size: -; D gene: -; CDR3 protein: CASSLASREPYTGELFF; CDR3 DNA: TGTGCCAGCAGCTTAGCGTCACGGGAACCTTACACCGGGGAGCTGTTTTTT
J gene: TRBJ2-7; V gene: TRBV5-1; clone size: few; D gene: -; CDR3 protein: CASSLGSHYEQYF; CDR3 DNA: TGCGCCAGCAGCTTGGGGTCCCACTACGAGCAGTACTTC
J gene: TRBJ2-3; V gene: TRBV9; clone size: -; D gene: TRBD1; CDR3 protein: CASSGTGHSTDTQYF; CDR3 DNA: TGTGCCAGCAGCGGGACAGGTCACAGCACAGATACGCAGTATTTT
J gene: TRBJ2-1; V gene: TRBV24-1; clone size: many; D gene: -; CDR3 protein: CATSDPRGGNEQFF; CDR3 DNA: TGTGCCACCAGTGATCCACGGGGCGGCAATGAGCAGTTCTTC
J gene: TRBJ2-2; V gene: TRBV12-3/TRBV12-4; clone size: -; D gene: TRBD2; CDR3 protein: CASSHGWTSGGPGELFF; CDR3 DNA: TGTGCCAGCAGCCATGGGTGGACTAGCGGGGGGCCCGGGGAGCTGTTTTTT
J gene: TRBJ2-7; V gene: TRBV12-3/TRBV12-4; clone size: -; D gene: -; CDR3 protein: CASSSGGGISSYEQYF; CDR3 DNA: TGTGCCAGCAGTTCCGGTGGCGGGATCAGCTCCTACGAGCAGTACTTC
J gene: TRBJ2-1; V gene: TRBV9; clone size: -; D gene: -; CDR3 protein: CASSVGIGRSYNEQFF; CDR3 DNA: TGTGCCAGCAGCGTAGGTATAGGGAGATCCTACAATGAGCAGTTCTTC
J gene: TRBJ2-7; V gene: TRBV20-1; clone size: -; D gene: -; CDR3 protein: CSARSTEYEQYF; CDR3 DNA: TGCAGTGCTAGATCTACAGAGTACGAGCAGTACTTC
J gene: TRBJ2-5; V gene: TRBV6-2/TRBV6-3; clone size: -; D gene: -; CDR3 protein: CASSQGFAEETQYF; CDR3 DNA: TGTGCCAGCAGCCAGGGTTTTGCGGAAGAGACCCAGTACTTC
J gene: TRBJ1-1; V gene: TRBV20-1; clone size: -; D gene: -; CDR3 protein: CSARQKMNTEAFF; CDR3 DNA: TGCAGTGCAAGACAGAAGATGAACACTGAAGCTTTCTTT
J gene: TRBJ1-2; V gene: TRBV28; clone size: few; D gene: -; CDR3 protein: CASSLSSTAGRDWYGYTF; CDR3 DNA: TGTGCCAGCAGTTTATCCTCCACTGCAGGGCGCGATTGGTATGGCTACACCTTC
J gene: TRBJ1-2; V gene: TRBV3-1; clone size: -; D gene: TRBD1; CDR3 protein: CASSQEDRLFGYTF; CDR3 DNA: TGTGCCAGCAGCCAAGAGGACAGGCTCTTTGGCTACACCTTC